The entry below describes one T cell receptor beta chain. Blood sampling was done at baseline, cycle 4 day 1, and cycle 7 day 1. TCRdb keeps only in-frame clones here, not all; method: immunoSEQ multiplex PCR. Among about 44,000 clones listed, roughly 94% were seen once. These data are taken from a study of OX40 agonist ivuxolimab in advanced cancers. Study in general: Dose-escalation cases comprised hepatocellular carcinoma, melanoma, renal cell or head and neck cancer.

Germline trimming cut 5 bases from V and 4 bases from J; bases unmatched to any gene: 13. The CDR3 runs to 17 residues. Germline V gene sequence: CDR1 SGHDN, CDR2 FVKESK. The chain employs TRBV14 and TRBJ2-3; 9 bases map to TRBD1. Sequencing was performed on CD4+ or CD8+ T cells sorted from blood, taken in a trial of the OX40 agonist ivuxolimab. The TCR sequence derives from an adult with an advanced solid tumor such as melanoma, head and neck, liver or kidney cancer. CDR3: CASSLNRGQGSPDTQYF. CDR3 bases: TGTGCCAGCAGCTTGAACCGGGGACAGGGATCTCCAGATACGCAGTATTTT.